One sample yielded the 17 T cell receptor beta chains listed below, sequenced in a study of PD-1 blockade in classical Hodgkin lymphoma. Some clones are missing from TCRdb's copy, which holds only in-frame ones; the method was immunoSEQ multiplex PCR. The repertoire holds fewer than 20,000 clones, with 65% to 90% as singletons. Brentuximab vedotin exposure varied among the patients, all of whom had relapsed after autologous stem cell transplantation. The specimen was peripheral blood mononuclear cells (PBMCs), collected at baseline. These receptor sequences come from a human donor with classical Hodgkin lymphoma.

This clone has just one count. The chain joins TRBV7-9 to TRBJ2-7; TRBD2 aligns across 7 bases. This CDR3 has 12 residues. V lost 10 bases and J lost 3; bases outside the gene matches: 6. Germline CDR1 and CDR2: SEHNR and FQNEAQ (reference sequence). CDR3 residues: CATGGTLYEQYF. The CDR3 DNA follows: TGTGCCACCGGGGGGACCCTCTACGAGCAGTACTTC.

The J gene is TRBJ2-5, the V gene TRBV9; 7 nucleotides line up with TRBD1. The germline gives CDR1 SGDLS, CDR2 YYNGEE. Trimming at V came to 0 bases and at J to 3 bases, leaving 14 bases not matched to a gene. The CDR3 extends over 18 amino acids. Here the CDR3 DNA reads TGTGCCAGCAGCGTAGGCATACAGGGATGGGGACAGAAAGAGACCCAGTACTTC. Translated, it gives CASSVGIQGWGQKETQYF.

This rearrangement joins TRBV10-3 to TRBJ2-5; D remains ambiguous. The CDR3 totals 14 residues. Germline V gene data show CDR1 as ENHRY and CDR2 as SYGVKD. Trimming pared 2 bases from V and 7 bases from J, leaving 14 bases between. The CDR3 nucleotides are TGTGCCATCAGTGAGGCCCTGGCCTCAGGGACCCAGTACTTC. Its translation is CAISEALASGTQYF.

This chain joins TRBV19 and TRBJ1-4; no definite D call. Germline CDR1 LNHDA, CDR2 SQIVND (reference sequence). Trimming removed 7 bases from V and 8 bases from J, with 17 bases in between. The CDR3 contains 14 residues. The chain's CDR3 is CASTNSVAGEKLFF. CDR3 DNA sequence: TGTGCCAGTACCAACTCAGTGGCGGGCGAAAAACTGTTTTTT.

The rearrangement links TRBV7-2 to TRBJ1-2; D remains unclear. Germline V gene lookup returns CDR1 SGHTA and CDR2 FQGNSA. Trimming cost V 3 bases and J 3 bases, with 11 bases left between them. The CDR3 consists of 14 residues. In DNA form, the CDR3 reads TGTGCCAGCAGCTTCTACGGTCAGGACTATGGCTACACCTTC. Translated, it gives CASSFYGQDYGYTF.

V is TRBV11-1 and J is TRBJ2-5; no reliable D call. The CDR3 is 16 residues long. With 3 bases removed from V and 0 bases from J, the gap between germline ends came to 14 bases. The germline gives CDR1 SGHAT, CDR2 FQDESV (reference sequence). The CDR3 sequence: CASSFPSVGDQETQYF. The CDR3 nucleotides read TGTGCCAGCAGCTTCCCCAGCGTTGGGGACCAAGAGACCCAGTACTTC. The full variable domain, rest sourced from reference TRBV11-1 and TRBJ2-5, is EAEVAQSPRYKITEKSQAVAFWCDPISGHATLYWYRQILGQGPELLVQFQDESVVDDSQLPKDRFSAERLKGVDSTLKIQPAELGDSAMYLCASSFPSVGDQETQYFGPGTRLLVL.

As to this clone: A read error may produce the germline difference seen at one junction end. The rearrangement uses TRBV7-6 and TRBJ1-3; D is possibly TRBD1 (6 bases). Germline V gives CDR1 SGHVS, CDR2 FNYEAQ. This CDR3 is built from 16 residues. For the CDR3, the DNA is TGTGCCAGCAGCTCAGGGGCAGGAAACTCTGAAAACACCATATATTTT. Translation: CASSSGAGNSENTIYF.

The chain couples TRBV5-6 to TRBJ2-7; the D gene could be TRBD1 or TRBD2 (5 bases each). Between the trimmed V and J ends, which lost 2 bases and 13 bases, there was a span of 16 bases. Germline lookup yields CDR1 SGHDT and CDR2 YYEEEE. The CDR3 is 12 residues long. This chain's CDR3 is CASSLVDRDHYF. CDR3 in DNA: TGTGCCAGCAGCTTAGTTGACCGGGACCATTACTTC. Using reference TRBV5-6 and TRBJ2-7 for the parts outside the CDR3, the full variable domain is DAGVTQSPTHLIKTRGQQVTLRCSPKSGHDTVSWYQQALGQGPQFIFQYYEEEERQRGNFPDRFSGHQFPNYSSELNVNALLLGDSALYLCASSLVDRDHYFGPGTRLTVT.

This clone was seen more than once but under ten times. The J gene is TRBJ2-7, the V gene TRBV27, with D perhaps matching TRBD1 (5 bases). Trimming stripped 0 bases from V and 3 bases from J, with 9 bases between. The germline V gene has CDR1 MNHEY and CDR2 SMNVEV (reference sequence). The CDR3 loop spans 14 amino acids. CDR3: CASSLSGVVYEQYF. CDR3 nucleotide sequence: TGTGCCAGCAGTTTATCAGGGGTGGTCTACGAGCAGTACTTC.

The rearrangement uses TRBV30 and TRBJ1-6; no reliable D call. CDR3 size: 11 residues. Germline V gene data show CDR1 as GTSNPN and CDR2 as SVGIG (reference sequence). The germline V and J ends were trimmed by 1 base and 10 bases, with 5 bases remaining between them. This CDR3 is CAWSGVSPLHF. In DNA form, the CDR3 reads TGTGCCTGGAGTGGGGTATCACCCCTCCACTTT.

The chain is built from TRBV30 and TRBJ1-1, with 9 bases matching TRBD1. CDR1 and CDR2 from the germline V gene are GTSNPN and SVGIG (reference sequence). J lost 5 bases, V lost 0 bases, and 7 bases had no gene match. There are 15 residues in the CDR3. CDR3 DNA: TGTGCCTGGAGTGTTCTGACAGGGGGTGCAACTGAAGCTTTCTTT. It codes for CAWSVLTGGATEAFF.

The V gene is TRBV6-1, the J gene TRBJ1-1, with a possible D match to TRBD1 (5 bases). CDR3 length: 14 residues. In germline, CDR1 is MNHNS, CDR2 SASEGT. Trimming took 7 bases from V and 1 from J, leaving 13 bases between them. CDR3 sequence reads: CASTSGDANTEAFF. CDR3 nucleotide sequence: TGTGCCAGCACCTCCGGGGACGCGAACACTGAAGCTTTCTTT.

This chain uses TRBV6-5 with TRBJ2-2; 7 nucleotides match TRBD2. The CDR3 spans 14 residues. V was clipped by 7 bases and J by 5 bases; unmatched bases: 7. Germline assignment: CDR1 MNHEY and CDR2 SVGAGI. In nucleotides, the CDR3 is TGTGCCAGCACCGGGGGAGGGCTAACCGGGGAGCTGTTTTTT. It translates to CASTGGGLTGELFF.

V usage is TRBV7-9 and J usage is TRBJ1-4; D gene unclear. The CDR3 runs to 14 residues. Germline-derived CDR1 and CDR2 are SEHNR and FQNEAQ (reference sequence). Trimming left V 8 bases short and J 5 bases short, with 15 bases between. As DNA, the CDR3 is TGTGCCAGCTATAAGGCCGCTCGGAATGAAAAACTGTTTTTT. Protein sequence: CASYKAARNEKLFF.

This CDR3 reads CASSEAGELFF. CDR3 in DNA: TGTGCCAGCAGCGAAGCCGGGGAGCTGTTTTTT. V usage is TRBV7-9 and J usage is TRBJ2-2; D is uncertain. CDR1 is SEHNR and CDR2 is FQNEAQ in the germline V gene (reference sequence). V lost 5 bases and J 6 bases, leaving 4 bases between the germline ends. The CDR3 consists of 11 residues.

The CDR3 sequence is CASSLVPSQDTGELFF. The CDR3 nucleotides are TGTGCCAGCAGTCTAGTCCCTTCCCAGGACACCGGGGAGCTGTTTTTT. The chain has TRBV28 and TRBJ2-2, with unresolved D. The CDR3 is 16 amino acids. From germline, CDR1 is MDHEN and CDR2 SYDVKM. The V gene lost 5 bases and the J gene lost 3 bases, with 16 bases spanning the gap. Full variable domain (outside the CDR3, taken from reference TRBV28 and TRBJ2-2): DVKVTQSSRYLVKRTGEKVFLECVQDMDHENMFWYRQDPGLGLRLIYFSYDVKMKEKGDIPEGYSVSREKKERFSLILESASTNQTSMYLCASSLVPSQDTGELFFGEGSRLTVL.

This clone has just one count. The chain has TRBV7-8 and TRBJ1-5; the D gene is possibly TRBD1 (5 bases). Germline CDR1 and CDR2: SGHVS and FQNEAQ. V lost 3 bases, J lost 0 bases, and 30 bases lay in between. CDR3 length equals 22 residues. CDR3 nucleotide sequence: TGTGCCAGCAGCTTCGACCCCTGGTCGGGGGACCGACCAGATTCTAGCAATCAGCCCCAGCATTTT. This gives the protein CASSFDPWSGDRPDSSNQPQHF.